This T cell receptor (beta chain) was found in a study of shared clonotypes between healthy human individuals. Nashville, Tennessee was home to all donors, each a Caucasian adult. The test was conducted at deep level. Sequencing of unsorted PBMC DNA was carried out using ten immunoSEQ deep assay plates. Study processing details: ImmunoSEQ junction-only sequences lacked quality scores, so their filtering differed. Profiled with immunoSEQ multiplex PCR; TCRdb holds only in-frame clones, not every one. The D gene and trimming were derived from the DNA, and the V and J assignments and clone size from that table. The profile shows some 500,000 clones, around 80% of them singletons. The germline CDR1 and CDR2 sequences are MDHEN and SYDVKM. The CDR3 has 14 residues. The V end lost 11 bases, the J end lost 6 bases, and 19 bases lay between the germline ends.

Sequenced input: PBMCs. The V and J genes are TRBV28 and TRBJ2-2; D might be TRBD1 (6 bases). The sequence was collected from a woman in her thirties or forties in good health. Some clones in this sample may be carry-over from other donors' samples. CDR3 sequence: CAGWDTRGPGELFF. The CDR3 region has the DNA TGTGCCGGCTGGGACACTCGCGGTCCCGGGGAGCTGTTTTTT.